This TCR beta chain was captured by sequencing in a study of blood T cell repertoires in COVID-19 (dated by TCRdb to the early 2020s). As for the study more broadly: The collaborator samples originated in the United States, Italy and Spain and spanned the acute and convalescent phases of COVID-19. A de-identified subject ID, COVID-19 status, age in years and sex were almost always included in the sample metadata. Samples were obtained from the ongoing ImmuneRACE study (first 160 participants) and from 1,000 to 1,500 subjects provided by 6 global collaborators. The dataset comprised deeply sampled blood TCRbeta repertoires from subjects exposed to, actively infected with, or recovered from COVID-19. The material from the prospective study consisted of cDNA or gDNA derived from T cells, B-cell-depleted T cells, or PBMCs. The repertoires were released in a freely available public database meant as a resource for research on the immune response to SARS-CoV-2. Where HLA class I and class II types were available, the types were taken from metadata supplied by the sample provider, not from assay-based typing.

Samples from volunteer blood donors who had recovered from COVID-19 were contributed by a second Seattle source. Collaborating institutions collected whole blood in K2EDTA tubes following their own protocols. For TCRbeta analysis, collaborators shipped samples in one of three forms: frozen whole blood, isolated PBMCs, or DNA extracted from either of those sample types. On this clone: Its antigen is still unknown. Per-nucleotide qualities are absent, and no much larger clonotype sits a single base away.

General conclusions and limits of the study: How much clinical and demographic metadata was included differed by source and by participant, and the metadata was provided uncurated.

Trimming leaves V shorter by 9 bases and J shorter by 8 bases, with the junction holding 13 bases beyond the gene matches. The germline V gene gives CDR1 as ENHRY and CDR2 as SYGVKD. The CDR3 measures 13 amino acids from cysteine to phenylalanine. The sequence is cut down to CDR3 DNA, 39 bases in frame from base 1. The immunoSEQ Assay, a bias-controlled multiplex PCR, was used to amplify TCRbeta CDR3 regions from genomic DNA. As for the original processing: The number of nucleated cells in each sample was estimated by amplification of reference gene primers within the assay. Sequence reads were collapsed and filtered to measure the absolute abundance of every unique TCRbeta CDR3 rearrangement. For each sample, productive Simpson clonality was calculated as the square root of Simpson's diversity index over productive rearrangements. This immuneACCESS table, as held by TCRdb, lists in-frame sequences with V and J called but not all clones. Of the missing ones, under half trace to an unresolved V gene in checked studies; the others have no known cause. V, J and clone size are taken as reported in that table, and D and trimming were inferred from the DNA itself. In all, the sample holds a few hundred thousand clones, and about 85% of those were seen once. 1.9% of the sample lies in the top ten.

The sample taken for sequencing was peripheral blood. The chain employs TRBV10-3 and TRBJ2-7, with 7 central nucleotides matching TRBD1. The TCR was taken from a man younger than 40 who had recovered from COVID-19. The DNA sequence reads TGTGCCATGGGCCGGGACAGTGGACATCAGCAGTACTTC. This gives the protein CAMGRDSGHQQYF.